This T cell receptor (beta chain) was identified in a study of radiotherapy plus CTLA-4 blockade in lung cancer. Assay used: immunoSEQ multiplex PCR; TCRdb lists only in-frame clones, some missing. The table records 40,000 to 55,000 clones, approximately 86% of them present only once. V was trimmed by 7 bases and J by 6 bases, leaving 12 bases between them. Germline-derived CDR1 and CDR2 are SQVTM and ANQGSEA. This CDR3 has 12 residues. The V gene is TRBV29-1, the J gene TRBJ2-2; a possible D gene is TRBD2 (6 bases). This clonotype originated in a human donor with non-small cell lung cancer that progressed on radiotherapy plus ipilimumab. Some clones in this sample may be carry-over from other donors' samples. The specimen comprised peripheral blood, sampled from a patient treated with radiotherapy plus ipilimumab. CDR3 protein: CSAARGAGELFF. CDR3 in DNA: TGCAGCGCTGCGCGGGGAGCCGGGGAGCTGTTTTTT.